What follows are 8 T cell receptor beta chains derived from one specimen sequenced in a study of T-cell reconstitution after alpha-beta-depleted transplantation in children. Unique molecular identifiers were built into the TCRbeta library. TCRdb reprocessed the PCR reads with MiXCR, giving one entry per CDR3 protein. Among around 450,000 distinct CDR3 sequences listed, approximately 41% were seen once. Sequencing was performed on PBMCs, taken before TCRalphabeta/CD19-depleted stem cell transplant. The receptors come from a girl aged 2-10 years with aplastic anemia, due to receive a stem cell transplant.

The chain employs TRBV29-1 and TRBJ1-1, with D possibly TRBD1 on 6 matching bases. This CDR3 is built from 14 residues. In germline, CDR1 is SQVTM, CDR2 ANQGSEA. In DNA form, the CDR3 reads TGCAGTAGCGTTATATCAGGGGTTAACACTGAAGCTTTCTTT. As protein: CSSVISGVNTEAFF. Full variable domain (outside the CDR3, taken from reference TRBV29-1 and TRBJ1-1): SAVISQKPSRDICQRGTSLTIQCQVDSQVTMMFWYRQQPGQSLTLIATANQGSEATYESGFVIDKFPISRPNLTFSTLTVSNMSPEDSSIYLCSSVISGVNTEAFFGQGTRLTVV.

The rearrangement links TRBV10-2 to TRBJ2-2; no clear D gene. This CDR3 region has 14 residues. The V end lost 3 bases, the J end lost 6 bases, and 11 bases lay between the germline ends. Germline-derived CDR1 and CDR2 are WSHSY and SAAADI. In nucleotides, the CDR3 is TGCGCCAGCAGTGAAGTTGCACGGGCCGGGGAGCTGTTTTTT. Translating gives CASSEVARAGELFF.

The chain joins TRBV20-1 to TRBJ1-3; 7 nucleotides line up with TRBD1. Trimming cost V 6 bases and J 9 bases; bases outside gene matches: 14. The germline V gene encodes CDR1 DFQATT and CDR2 SNEGSKA (reference sequence). This CDR3 contains 14 residues. CDR3 coding DNA: TGCAGTGCGGGGATGACAGGGCCCGGGGGCACCATATATTTT. Protein sequence: CSAGMTGPGGTIYF.

This chain links TRBV20-1 with TRBJ2-2; D is possibly TRBD2 (6 bases). V was clipped by 3 bases and J by 1 base, with 9 bases between them. Germline V gene sequence: CDR1 DFQATT, CDR2 SNEGSKA (reference sequence). CDR3 length: 14 amino acids. The CDR3 reads CSARWRENTGELFF. CDR3 nucleotides: TGCAGTGCTAGGTGGAGGGAGAACACCGGGGAGCTGTTTTTT.

This clonotype has at least ten counts. This chain connects TRBV28 to TRBJ2-2; the match to TRBD1 covers 7 bases. The CDR3 spans 16 residues. The junction had 5 bases not matched to a gene; V was cut back by 2 bases and J by 2 bases. Looked up from germline, CDR1 is MDHEN and CDR2 is SYDVKM. The CDR3 bases are TGTGCCAGCAGTTTACCCAGACAGGGAAACACCGGGGAGCTGTTTTTT. Translating gives CASSLPRQGNTGELFF. Full variable domain (rest looked up from reference TRBV28 and TRBJ2-2): DVKVTQSSRYLVKRTGEKVFLECVQDMDHENMFWYRQDPGLGLRLIYFSYDVKMKEKGDIPEGYSVSREKKERFSLILESASTNQTSMYLCASSLPRQGNTGELFFGEGSRLTVL.

The rearrangement links TRBV4-1 to TRBJ2-7; either TRBD1 or TRBD2 may supply D (5 bases each). CDR1 and CDR2 from the germline V gene are MGHRA and YSYEKL. CDR3 size: 15 residues. The ends were cut back, 1 base at V and 3 bases at J, with 13 bases in the middle. CDR3 sequence (DNA): TGCGCCAGCAGCCAAGCCCCGGGGCCTAACTACGAGCAGTACTTC. Protein sequence: CASSQAPGPNYEQYF.

In regard to this clonotype: A much larger clonotype is one base distant, so this may be a read error. The genes are TRBV6-1 and TRBJ2-1; TRBD2 matches 8 bases. V shed 6 bases and J 6 bases; nucleotides not matched to a gene: 19. Germline V gene lookup returns CDR1 MNHNS and CDR2 SASEGT. This CDR3 has 18 amino acids. The CDR3 sequence: CASSVKAVRSGRPNEQFF. The CDR3 nucleotides read TGTGCCAGCAGCGTTAAAGCTGTGAGGAGCGGGAGACCCAATGAGCAGTTCTTC.

V gene TRBV20-1 combines with J gene TRBJ2-1; possible D gene TRBD2, 6 bases. The germline V and J ends were trimmed by 5 bases and 6 bases, with 17 bases remaining between them. Germline V lookup: CDR1 DFQATT, CDR2 SNEGSKA (reference sequence). CDR3 length: 14 residues. The CDR3 sequence: CSAPWGVEGNEQFF. For the CDR3, the DNA is TGCAGTGCTCCGTGGGGGGTGGAAGGCAATGAGCAGTTCTTC.